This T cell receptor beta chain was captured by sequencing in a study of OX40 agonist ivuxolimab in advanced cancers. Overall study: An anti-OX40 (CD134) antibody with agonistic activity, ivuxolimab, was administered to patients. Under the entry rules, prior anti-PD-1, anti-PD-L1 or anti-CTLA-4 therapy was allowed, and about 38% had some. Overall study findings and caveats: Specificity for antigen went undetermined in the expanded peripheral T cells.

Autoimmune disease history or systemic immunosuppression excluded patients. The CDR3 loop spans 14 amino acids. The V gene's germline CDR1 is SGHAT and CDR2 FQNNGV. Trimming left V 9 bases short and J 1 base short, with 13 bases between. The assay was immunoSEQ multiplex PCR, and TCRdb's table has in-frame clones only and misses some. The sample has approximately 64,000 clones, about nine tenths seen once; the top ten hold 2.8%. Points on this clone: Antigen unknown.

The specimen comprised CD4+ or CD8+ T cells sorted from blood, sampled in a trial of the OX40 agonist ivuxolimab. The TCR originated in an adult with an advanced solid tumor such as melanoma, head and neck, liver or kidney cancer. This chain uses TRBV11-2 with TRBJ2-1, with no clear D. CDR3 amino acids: CASVDDTSYNEQFF. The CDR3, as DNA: TGTGCCAGTGTAGACGACACTTCCTACAATGAGCAGTTCTTC.